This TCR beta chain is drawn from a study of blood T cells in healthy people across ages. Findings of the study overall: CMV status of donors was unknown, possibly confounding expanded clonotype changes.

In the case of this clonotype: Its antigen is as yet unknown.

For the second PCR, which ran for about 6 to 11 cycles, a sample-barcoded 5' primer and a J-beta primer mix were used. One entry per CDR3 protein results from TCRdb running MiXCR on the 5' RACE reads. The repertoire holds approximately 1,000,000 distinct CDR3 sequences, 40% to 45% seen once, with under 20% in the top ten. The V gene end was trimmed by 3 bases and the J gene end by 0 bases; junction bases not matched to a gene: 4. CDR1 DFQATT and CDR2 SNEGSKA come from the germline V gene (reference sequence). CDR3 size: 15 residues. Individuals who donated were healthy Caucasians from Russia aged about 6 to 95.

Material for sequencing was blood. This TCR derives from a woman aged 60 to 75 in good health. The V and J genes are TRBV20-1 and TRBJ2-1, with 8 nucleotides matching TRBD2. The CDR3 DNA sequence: TGCAGTGCTAGTGCGAGCGGGAGCTCCTACAATGAGCAGTTCTTC. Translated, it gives CSASASGSSYNEQFF.